This T cell receptor beta chain was profiled in a study of T-cell memory formation after mild COVID-19. Germline V lookup: CDR1 SGHDT, CDR2 YYEEEE. This CDR3 contains 14 residues. V lost 1 base and J 15 bases, leaving 20 bases between the germline ends. A 5'RACE reaction primed in the constant segment made cDNA libraries of TCR alpha and TCR beta, and these carried sample barcodes and UMIs. One entry per CDR3 protein, called by TCRdb with MiXCR from the 5' RACE reads. The data contain roughly 47,000 distinct CDR3 sequences, around 7.3% of them seen just once; the ten biggest clones take up 1.4%. This clonotype was observed at least ten times. Antigen: not known. General study points: Mainly CM and EM harbored the contracting CD4+ clones; mainly EMRA harbored the CD8+ ones.

Input material: PBMCs or a T cell subset sorted from them (not recorded which). This sequence joins TRBV5-6 and TRBJ2-1; no firm D call. This TCR was recovered from a man younger than 35 who had mild COVID-19 (a few samples of this study predate the infection). Cell type and time point are not known. Here the CDR3 reads CASSLRDYALRAFF. CDR3 bases: TGTGCCAGCAGCTTGAGGGATTATGCCCTAAGAGCGTTCTTC.